The 29 T cell receptor beta chains below all came from one sample that was sequenced in a study of blood T cell repertoires in COVID-19. The assay was immunoSEQ multiplex PCR, and TCRdb's table has in-frame clones only and misses some. Among a few hundred thousand clones listed, approximately 78% were seen once. Sequencing was performed on peripheral blood. The receptor set was obtained from a woman aged 18-29 years with acute or convalescent COVID-19.

The V and J genes are TRBV9 and TRBJ2-1; TRBD2 matches 11 bases. Per the germline V gene, CDR1 is SGDLS and CDR2 is YYNGEE. The CDR3 is 16 residues long. V trimming: 3 bases; J trimming: 6 bases; junction bases outside the gene matches: 8. The CDR3 sequence is CASSESLAGARNEQFF. CDR3 DNA sequence: TGTGCCAGCAGCGAATCACTAGCGGGAGCTCGCAATGAGCAGTTCTTC.

The chain links TRBV5-6 to TRBJ1-3; 7 bases agree with TRBD1. Trimming at V came to 3 bases and at J to 4 bases, leaving 7 bases not matched to a gene. The germline CDR1 and CDR2 sequences are SGHDT and YYEEEE. The length of the CDR3 is 15 residues. In nucleotides, the CDR3 is TGTGCCAGCAGCTCGTCCCAACAGGGGGGAAACACCATATATTTT. Translation: CASSSSQQGGNTIYF.

The J gene is TRBJ1-2, the V gene TRBV4-3, with 7 bases aligning to TRBD1. Looked up from germline, CDR1 is LGHNA and CDR2 is YSLEER. The V segment lost 1 base and the J segment 3 bases; nucleotides outside the gene matches: 5. The CDR3 length is 15 residues. This CDR3 reads CASSQVEGGDYGYTF. DNA of the CDR3: TGCGCCAGCAGCCAAGTAGAAGGGGGCGACTATGGCTACACCTTC.

The rearrangement uses TRBV6-2 or TRBV6-3 and TRBJ2-3; 15 bases fit TRBD2. Germline CDR1 is MNHEY and CDR2 is SVGEGT. There are 18 residues in the CDR3. Trimming at V came to 5 bases and at J to 2 bases, leaving 8 bases not matched to a gene. The CDR3 protein is CASSPRTSGRAHTDTQYF. CDR3 nucleotides: TGTGCCAGCAGTCCACGGACTAGCGGGAGGGCCCACACAGATACGCAGTATTTT.

The chain recombines TRBV19 with TRBJ1-5; D uncertain. CDR1 is LNHDA and CDR2 is SQIVND in the germline V gene (reference sequence). The V end was cut by 3 bases, the J end by 0 bases, with 6 bases between. CDR3 length: 14 residues. DNA of the CDR3: TGTGCCAGTAGTATTGAGGCTAGCAATCAGCCCCAGCATTTT. Amino acid sequence: CASSIEASNQPQHF.

The chain recombines TRBV12-3 or TRBV12-4 with TRBJ2-3; no firm D call. This CDR3 is 13 amino acids long. V lost 4 bases and J lost 2, with 7 bases in between. CDR3 in amino acids: CASSSPLTDTQYF. The CDR3, as DNA: TGTGCCAGCAGTTCCCCCCTCACAGATACGCAGTATTTT.

The V gene is TRBV7-9, the J gene TRBJ2-7; TRBD2 might be the D (5 bases). V gave up 1 base and J gave up 0 bases, with 13 bases separating them. The germline gives CDR1 SEHNR, CDR2 FQNEAQ (reference sequence). The CDR3 runs to 16 residues. CDR3 DNA: TGTGCCAGCAGCTTAGAATCGGTAGCGTCCTCCTACGAGCAGTACTTC. This translates into CASSLESVASSYEQYF.

This clone was detected once. The chain carries TRBV11-2 and TRBJ2-1, with a tentative D call TRBD2 (6 bases). The CDR3 has 14 amino acids. CDR1 is SGHAT and CDR2 is FQNNGV in the germline V gene. Between the trimmed V and J ends, which lost 5 bases and 9 bases, there was a span of 17 bases. CDR3 DNA: TGTGCCAGCAGCCCTCCTAGCGCGAGGGGTGAGCAGTTCTTC. Protein product: CASSPPSARGEQFF. The full variable domain, with the rest looked up from reference TRBV11-2 and TRBJ2-1, is EAGVAQSPRYKIIEKRQSVAFWCNPISGHATLYWYQQILGQGPKLLIQFQNNGVVDDSQLPKDRFSAERLKGVDSTLKIQPAKLEDSAVYLCASSPPSARGEQFFGPGTRLTVL.

Points on this clone: One end of the junction is discordant with germline, which a read error may explain. The chain links TRBV2 to TRBJ2-7, with TRBD1 identical over 8 bases. Per the germline V gene, CDR1 is SNHLY and CDR2 is FYNNEI. This CDR3 has 11 amino acids. CDR3: CASSDTGGYFF. The CDR3 DNA reads as TGTGCCAGCAGCGATACAGGGGGATACTTCTTC.

This chain connects TRBV24-1 to TRBJ1-2; maybe TRBD1 (5 bases). The V gene's germline CDR1 is KGHDR and CDR2 SFDVKD. The CDR3 is 15 amino acids. Trimming shortened V by 4 bases and J by 2 bases, and 13 bases separated the two germline ends. The CDR3 sequence is CATSEAGTTNYGYTF. The CDR3 DNA reads as TGTGCCACCAGTGAAGCCGGGACTACCAACTATGGCTACACCTTC.

This rearrangement joins TRBV4-3 to TRBJ2-5; TRBD1 matches 9 bases. Germline V gives CDR1 LGHNA, CDR2 YSLEER. The CDR3 contains 16 residues. V shed 1 base, J shed 4 bases, and the junction held 7 bases outside the gene matches. Here the CDR3 reads CASSQGFGTGSETQYF. DNA of the CDR3: TGCGCCAGCAGCCAAGGTTTCGGGACAGGGTCAGAGACCCAGTACTTC.

The genes are TRBV7-2 and TRBJ1-3, with a weak D call TRBD1 (6 bases). Germline lookup yields CDR1 SGHTA and CDR2 FQGNSA. The CDR3 covers 17 residues. Trimming took 5 bases from V and 1 from J, leaving 18 bases between them. The CDR3 bases are TGTGCCAGCAGCCCATGGACGACCGACAGGTCTGGAAACACCATATATTTT. It codes for CASSPWTTDRSGNTIYF.

This sequence joins TRBV12-5 and TRBJ1-1; D remains unclear. V lost 6 bases to trimming and J lost 3 bases, with 11 bases between them. CDR1 and CDR2 (germline): LGHNT, FRNRAP. The CDR3 spans 13 residues. The CDR3 protein is CASGLASYTEAFF. Written as DNA, the CDR3 is TGTGCTAGTGGCCTAGCGAGCTACACTGAAGCTTTCTTT. The variable domain in full, with the rest retrieved from reference TRBV12-5 and TRBJ1-1, is DARVTQTPRHKVTEMGQEVTMRCQPILGHNTVFWYRQTMMQGLELLAYFRNRAPLDDSGMPKDRFSAEMPDATLATLKIQPSEPRDSAVYFCASGLASYTEAFFGQGTRLTVV.

CDR3 DNA sequence: TGTGCCAGCAGTGAAGACAGAAGTAGTGAAAAACTGTTTTTT. It translates to CASSEDRSSEKLFF. This chain uses TRBV6-1 with TRBJ1-4; D call uncertain. V lost 1 base and J lost 7, with 10 bases in between. The CDR3 is 14 amino acids. Germline CDR1 reads MNHNS; CDR2 reads SASEGT.

The chain employs TRBV15 and TRBJ1-2, with D unresolved. Per germline, CDR1 LNHNV and CDR2 YYDKDF (reference sequence). The CDR3 extends over 13 amino acids. V lost 0 bases to trimming and J lost 2 bases, with 4 bases between them. CDR3 sequence reads: CATSRDLNYGYTF. The CDR3 nucleotides read TGTGCCACCAGCAGAGATCTAAACTATGGCTACACCTTC.

The chain couples TRBV4-1 to TRBJ2-7; 10 nucleotides agree with TRBD2. V gave up 0 bases and J gave up 4 bases; unmatched junction bases: 3. This CDR3 spans 15 amino acids. Germline loops: CDR1 MGHRA, CDR2 YSYEKL. The CDR3 sequence is CASSQEPSGSYEQYF. CDR3 in DNA: TGCGCCAGCAGCCAAGAGCCTAGCGGGAGTTACGAGCAGTACTTC.

The rearrangement links TRBV11-2 to TRBJ2-7; TRBD2 agrees at 8 bases. The CDR3 runs 16 residues. The germline gives CDR1 SGHAT, CDR2 FQNNGV. With 5 bases clipped from V and 1 base from J, the junction kept 10 bases outside the gene matches. In nucleotides, the CDR3 is TGTGCCAGCAGCCCCTGGCTGAGCGGGGGATCCTACGAGCAGTACTTC. It codes for CASSPWLSGGSYEQYF.

The V call is TRBV7-8, the J call TRBJ1-1; a weak D match, TRBD1 (6 bases). The CDR3 runs to 15 residues. Looked up from germline, CDR1 is SGHVS and CDR2 is FQNEAQ. Trimming took 6 bases from V and 7 from J, leaving 21 bases between them. The CDR3: CASRTPWAGDREAFF. The DNA of the CDR3 is TGTGCCAGCAGGACACCATGGGCAGGGGACCGTGAAGCTTTCTTT. Full variable domain (rest looked up from reference TRBV7-8 and TRBJ1-1): GAGVSQSPRYKVAKRGQDVALRCDPISGHVSLFWYQQALGQGPEFLTYFQNEAQLDKSGLPSDRFFAERPEGSVSTLKIQRTQQEDSAVYLCASRTPWAGDREAFFGQGTRLTVV.

The J gene is TRBJ2-3, the V gene TRBV28; 9 bases fit TRBD2. The CDR3 consists of 15 residues. V lost 7 bases, J lost 5 bases, and 10 bases stayed unmatched. Germline values: CDR1 MDHEN, CDR2 SYDVKM. CDR3 protein: CASTRLAGGVDTQYF. The CDR3 nucleotides read TGTGCCAGCACCCGACTGGCGGGAGGGGTAGATACGCAGTATTTT.

The chain couples TRBV28 to TRBJ2-3; D is perhaps TRBD1 (5 bases). The CDR3 loop spans 15 amino acids. Trimming shortened V by 5 bases and J by 1 base, and 13 bases separated the two germline ends. The V gene's germline CDR1 is MDHEN and CDR2 SYDVKM. The CDR3 sequence is CASSRRAWGTDTQYF. CDR3 coding DNA: TGTGCCAGCAGTCGCAGGGCGTGGGGCACAGATACGCAGTATTTT.

The chain combines TRBV6-5 with TRBJ2-7; no reliable D call. The germline gives CDR1 MNHEY, CDR2 SVGAGI. CDR3 length: 14 residues. The V and J ends lost 0 bases and 2 bases respectively, with 8 bases between them. The CDR3 DNA is TGTGCCAGCAGTTACTCGGGCAGAACCTACGAGCAGTACTTC. Protein sequence: CASSYSGRTYEQYF.

The CDR3: CASSPRLGGAANQPQHF. The DNA of the CDR3 is TGTGCCAGCTCACCCAGACTTGGAGGGGCCGCAAATCAGCCCCAGCATTTT. The gene calls are TRBV18 and TRBJ1-5; a weak D match, TRBD1 (5 bases). The germline CDR1 and CDR2 sequences are KGHSH and LQKENI. The V end was cut by 3 bases, the J end by 4 bases, with 19 bases between. There are 17 residues in the CDR3.

J is TRBJ1-1 and V is TRBV2; TRBD1 matches at 8 bases. V lost 7 bases and J lost 0; bases outside the gene matches: 4. Germline V CDR1 and CDR2: SNHLY, FYNNEI. CDR3 length: 14 residues. CDR3 region: CASMRTGMNTEAFF. The CDR3 DNA reads as TGTGCCAGCATGAGGACAGGGATGAACACTGAAGCTTTCTTT.

The sample holds one count of this clone. This rearrangement joins TRBV2 to TRBJ2-1, with D perhaps TRBD2 (5 bases). Trimming took off 3 bases at V and 5 bases at J, with 11 bases between the two ends. The CDR3 is made up of 14 amino acids. Per the germline V gene, CDR1 is SNHLY and CDR2 is FYNNEI. CDR3 sequence: CASSEEARNNEQFF. CDR3 nucleotides: TGTGCCAGCAGTGAGGAGGCCAGGAACAATGAGCAGTTCTTC.

The rearrangement joins TRBV12-3 or TRBV12-4 to TRBJ2-1; D perhaps matches TRBD2 (6 bases). Trimming removed 7 bases at V and 10 bases at J, with 11 bases between. The CDR3 runs to 11 residues. In DNA form, the CDR3 reads TGTGCCAGCACCCCCGGGAGAGAGCAGTTCTTC. Translating it yields CASTPGREQFF.

There are a few counts of this clone. The chain has TRBV27 and TRBJ1-4; D is undetermined. V lost 3 bases and J lost 8, with 16 bases in between. From germline, CDR1 is MNHEY and CDR2 SMNVEV (reference sequence). The CDR3 consists of 15 residues. CDR3 in amino acids: CASSFGGRIQEKLFF. The CDR3 DNA is TGTGCCAGCAGTTTCGGAGGGCGGATTCAAGAAAAACTGTTTTTT.

This clone was observed a few times. This sequence joins TRBV24-1 and TRBJ1-4; D not certain. V shed 1 base and J shed 8 bases, with 4 bases lying between them. CDR3 size: 12 residues. Germline V lookup: CDR1 KGHDR, CDR2 SFDVKD. The CDR3: CATSDFGEKLFF. The CDR3 nucleotides are TGTGCCACCAGTGATTTTGGCGAAAAACTGTTTTTT.

The chain employs TRBV7-9 and TRBJ2-1, with 8 positions matching TRBD2. This CDR3 spans 17 amino acids. V shed 1 base and J 5 bases; nucleotides not matched to a gene: 10. Germline-derived CDR1 and CDR2 are SEHNR and FQNEAQ (reference sequence). CDR3 sequence (DNA): TGTGCCAGCAGCTTAGGGGAGCGGGAGATTCTCGACAATGAGCAGTTCTTC. Translated, it gives CASSLGEREILDNEQFF. Variable domain in full (rest from reference TRBV7-9 and TRBJ2-1): DTGVSQNPRHKITKRGQNVTFRCDPISEHNRLYWYRQTLGQGPEFLTYFQNEAQLEKSRLLSDRFSAERPKGSFSTLEIQRTEQGDSAMYLCASSLGEREILDNEQFFGPGTRLTVL.

This chain links TRBV6-5 with TRBJ2-1; 11 bases agree with TRBD2. This CDR3 spans 15 amino acids. The V and J ends lost 5 bases and 5 bases, in that order; junction bases with no gene match: 5. Germline V gives CDR1 MNHEY, CDR2 SVGAGI. CDR3 sequence: CASSPGTSGNNEQFF. The CDR3 DNA reads as TGTGCCAGCAGTCCCGGGACTAGCGGTAACAATGAGCAGTTCTTC.